These 22 T cell receptor beta chains were all obtained from the same sample, sequenced in a study of OX40 agonist ivuxolimab in advanced cancers. Profiling relied on immunoSEQ multiplex PCR, and the TCRdb table lists in-frame clones only, not all of them. The data contain 50,000 to 70,000 clones, approximately 83% of them seen just once; the ten biggest clones take up roughly 13%. Sample: CD4+ or CD8+ T cells sorted from blood, taken in a trial of the OX40 agonist ivuxolimab. Every receptor here comes from an adult with an advanced solid tumor such as melanoma, head and neck, liver or kidney cancer.

This CDR3 reads CAIRQGLSPTGEKLFF. The CDR3, as DNA: TGTGCCATCCGCCAGGGTTTATCCCCAACTGGTGAAAAACTGTTTTTT. This chain joins TRBV2 and TRBJ1-4; tentative D call: TRBD1 (5 bases). There are 16 residues in the CDR3. CDR1 and CDR2 (germline): SNHLY, FYNNEI. Deletions cut 10 bases from V and 7 bases from J, with 25 bases between.

The chain uses TRBV11-2 and TRBJ2-3; 10 nucleotides line up with TRBD1. This CDR3 is 17 amino acids long. Trimming cost V 0 bases and J 5 bases; bases outside gene matches: 8. Germline lookup yields CDR1 SGHAT and CDR2 FQNNGV. The CDR3 here is CASSLEWDRGVRDTQYF. The CDR3 DNA reads as TGTGCCAGCAGCTTAGAATGGGACAGGGGAGTTCGAGATACGCAGTATTTT. The full variable domain, rest sourced from reference TRBV11-2 and TRBJ2-3, is EAGVAQSPRYKIIEKRQSVAFWCNPISGHATLYWYQQILGQGPKLLIQFQNNGVVDDSQLPKDRFSAERLKGVDSTLKIQPAKLEDSAVYLCASSLEWDRGVRDTQYFGPGTRLTVL.

J is TRBJ1-2 and V is TRBV27; D is unresolved. Germline CDR1 reads MNHEY; CDR2 reads SMNVEV (reference sequence). V was cut by 2 bases and J by 3 bases, with 22 bases left in between. There are 18 residues in the CDR3. CDR3 loop: CASSLSGPGSSQDYGYTF. Here the CDR3 DNA reads TGTGCCAGCAGTTTAAGCGGACCCGGGTCCTCACAAGACTATGGCTACACCTTC.

The rearrangement uses TRBV5-6 and TRBJ1-1, with D maybe TRBD1 (5 bases). CDR1 SGHDT and CDR2 YYEEEE come from the germline V gene. This CDR3 contains 14 residues. Trimming shortened V by 3 bases and J by 5 bases, and 14 bases separated the two germline ends. The CDR3 protein is CASSWGEGSTEAFF. CDR3 DNA: TGTGCCAGCAGCTGGGGGGAGGGAAGTACTGAAGCTTTCTTT.

V and J are TRBV7-9 and TRBJ1-1; D uncertain. The CDR3 has 12 amino acids. Trimming removed 2 bases at V and 7 bases at J, with 8 bases between. CDR1 is SEHNR and CDR2 is FQNEAQ in the germline V gene (reference sequence). The CDR3 DNA reads TGTGCCAGCAGCTTAACGGGGAATGAAGCTTTCTTT. This codes for CASSLTGNEAFF.

The rearrangement joins TRBV7-9 to TRBJ1-2, with a tentative D call TRBD1 (5 bases). The V end lost 0 bases, the J end lost 5 bases, and 10 bases lay between the germline ends. Germline V gene data show CDR1 as SEHNR and CDR2 as FQNEAQ (reference sequence). The CDR3 loop spans 14 amino acids. The CDR3 nucleotides are TGTGCCAGCAGCTTAGCACAGGCCCATTATGGCTACACCTTC. This gives the protein CASSLAQAHYGYTF.

V gene TRBV6-5 combines with J gene TRBJ2-7; D call uncertain. CDR1 is MNHEY, CDR2 SVGAGI, per germline. CDR3 length: 14 amino acids. Trimming took off 2 bases at V and 2 bases at J, with 10 bases between the two ends. The CDR3 here is CASSYSRAPYEQYF. CDR3 in DNA: TGTGCCAGCAGTTACAGCCGGGCCCCCTACGAGCAGTACTTC.

The chain couples TRBV19 to TRBJ2-1; 9 bases agree with TRBD2. Germline V gene sequence: CDR1 LNHDA, CDR2 SQIVND (reference sequence). CDR3 length equals 17 residues. The V gene end was trimmed by 3 bases and the J gene end by 3 bases; junction bases not matched to a gene: 9. CDR3 sequence reads: CASSILDLAGDYNEQFF. CDR3 nucleotides: TGTGCCAGTAGTATTTTGGACTTAGCGGGGGACTACAATGAGCAGTTCTTC.

This clone has just one count. The chain carries TRBV29-1 and TRBJ2-7; TRBD2 agrees at 7 bases. V lost 6 bases to trimming and J lost 7 bases; unmatched junction nucleotides: 12. CDR3 length: 13 amino acids. Germline V gene lookup returns CDR1 SQVTM and CDR2 ANQGSEA. DNA for the CDR3: TGCAGCGTATACCCTTGGGACGGGAGGGAGCAGTACTTC. The encoded protein is CSVYPWDGREQYF.

The rearrangement joins TRBV7-3 to TRBJ2-2, with D maybe TRBD1 (6 bases). Germline assignment: CDR1 SGHTA and CDR2 FQGTGA. The germline V and J ends were trimmed by 5 bases and 3 bases, with 10 bases remaining between them. The CDR3 consists of 14 residues. CDR3 amino acids: CASSHGQYTGELFF. The CDR3 nucleotides read TGTGCCAGCAGCCACGGACAGTACACCGGGGAGCTGTTTTTT.

This sequence joins TRBV7-8 and TRBJ1-2; perhaps TRBD1 as D (6 bases). Trimming shortened V by 4 bases and J by 2 bases, and 14 bases separated the two germline ends. The CDR3 extends over 15 amino acids. Germline CDR1 SGHVS, CDR2 FQNEAQ. The DNA for the CDR3 is TGTGCCAGCAGCTCTATGACAGGCCAAAACTATGGCTACACCTTC. It translates to CASSSMTGQNYGYTF.

The rearrangement links TRBV10-3 to TRBJ1-5; the D is unclear. Trimming removed 6 bases at V and 3 bases at J, with 9 bases between. Germline-derived CDR1 and CDR2 are ENHRY and SYGVKD. The CDR3 has 13 amino acids. Here the CDR3 reads CAIRGDNNQPQHF. As DNA, the CDR3 is TGTGCCATCAGAGGCGATAACAATCAGCCCCAGCATTTT.

The V and J genes are TRBV10-3 and TRBJ2-2, with TRBD1 matching 7 bases. Losses at the gene ends were 6 bases for V and 4 bases for J; bases not matched to a gene: 8. There are 15 residues in the CDR3. CDR1 is ENHRY, CDR2 SYGVKD, per germline. The CDR3 DNA reads TGTGCCATCAGACCACCGTGGGACAGCACCGGGGAGCTGTTTTTT. Amino acid sequence: CAIRPPWDSTGELFF.

This clone came up once. CDR3 nucleotide sequence: TGTGCCAGCAGCTGGCTCCGGGACCCCTTTAACACTGAAGCTTTCTTT. This gives the protein CASSWLRDPFNTEAFF. The V and J genes are TRBV5-6 and TRBJ1-1, with a weak D call TRBD1 (5 bases). V lost 3 bases to trimming and J lost 2 bases, with 17 bases between them. The CDR3 sequence is 16 residues long. The germline V gene encodes CDR1 SGHDT and CDR2 YYEEEE.

This chain connects TRBV6-5 to TRBJ1-6; D gene uncertain. The CDR3 runs to 12 residues. Germline V CDR1 and CDR2: MNHEY, SVGAGI. V shed 5 bases and J shed 9 bases, with 8 bases lying between them. The CDR3 DNA is TGTGCCAGCAGTCCCGCAGGTTCACCCCTCCACTTT. Its protein product is CASSPAGSPLHF.

The chain employs TRBV5-4 and TRBJ2-3, with 9 bases identical to TRBD2. After removal of 3 bases from V and 5 bases from J, the junction contained 4 bases not matched to a gene. CDR1 is SGHNT, CDR2 YYREEE, per germline (reference sequence). The CDR3 consists of 14 residues. CDR3 coding DNA: TGTGCCAGCAGCTGGGATAGCGGGGGAGATACGCAGTATTTT. Translation: CASSWDSGGDTQYF.

V usage is TRBV27 and J usage is TRBJ2-3; D gene ambiguous. There are 17 residues in the CDR3. Deletions cut 10 bases from V and 4 bases from J, with 27 bases between. The germline V gene has CDR1 MNHEY and CDR2 SMNVEV (reference sequence). CDR3 in DNA: TGTGCCACCAGAGAGTCTTCCGGTCGTGGTGGGGCAGATACGCAGTATTTT. Translated, it gives CATRESSGRGGADTQYF.

The chain is built from TRBV7-9 and TRBJ2-3; tentative D call: TRBD1 (6 bases). With 5 bases removed from V and 0 bases from J, the gap between germline ends came to 18 bases. This CDR3 region has 17 residues. Germline lookup yields CDR1 SEHNR and CDR2 FQNEAQ (reference sequence). The CDR3 nucleotides read TGTGCCAGCAGCCGGACAGAACAGCTTGGTAGCACAGATACGCAGTATTTT. This encodes CASSRTEQLGSTDTQYF.

J is TRBJ1-2 and V is TRBV5-5; D gene unclear. CDR3 length: 13 residues. Germline CDR1 SGHKS, CDR2 YYEKEE (reference sequence). Between the trimmed V and J ends, which lost 1 base and 8 bases, there was a span of 12 bases. The CDR3, as DNA: TGTGCCAGCAGCTTGATCGTTAACTGGGGCTACACCTTC. Translated, it gives CASSLIVNWGYTF.

This rearrangement joins TRBV10-3 to TRBJ1-6; D may be TRBD1 (5 bases). V dropped 3 bases and J dropped 0 bases, with 9 bases sitting between them. The CDR3 is 16 residues long. The germline CDR1 and CDR2 sequences are ENHRY and SYGVKD. The CDR3 spells CAISDYGGSYNSPLHF. In nucleotides, the CDR3 is TGTGCCATCAGTGATTACGGGGGCTCCTATAATTCACCCCTCCACTTT.

The rearrangement joins TRBV5-6 to TRBJ2-7; TRBD1 is a possible D gene (6 bases). The V gene's germline CDR1 is SGHDT and CDR2 YYEEEE. Trimming cost V 3 bases and J 2 bases, with 12 bases left between them. The length of the CDR3 is 14 residues. The CDR3 DNA reads TGTGCCAGCAGCTGGGTCGGACAGCCCTACGAGCAGTACTTC. Protein: CASSWVGQPYEQYF. The full variable domain, its missing parts supplied by reference TRBV5-6 and TRBJ2-7, is DAGVTQSPTHLIKTRGQQVTLRCSPKSGHDTVSWYQQALGQGPQFIFQYYEEEERQRGNFPDRFSGHQFPNYSSELNVNALLLGDSALYLCASSWVGQPYEQYFGPGTRLTVT.

There are a few counts of this clone. The chain is built from TRBV11-2 and TRBJ1-1, with a possible D match to TRBD1 (5 bases). The CDR3 contains 16 residues. From germline, CDR1 is SGHAT and CDR2 FQNNGV. V shed 2 bases and J shed 3 bases, with 16 bases lying between them. The CDR3 here is CASSLSTVTAYTEAFF. The CDR3 bases are TGTGCCAGCAGCTTATCGACCGTGACAGCATACACTGAAGCTTTCTTT.